Shown below are 16 T cell receptor beta chains from a single sample sequenced in a study of T cell changes during pregnancy in multiple sclerosis. Libraries were prepared by immunoSEQ multiplex PCR; TCRdb keeps only in-frame clonotypes and omits some of them. This sample yields approximately 87,000 clones, of which about nine tenths are seen a single time; more than 0.45% belongs to the top ten. The sample in question was CD4+ T cells from peripheral blood mononuclear cells, obtained in the second trimester of pregnancy. These receptors were taken from a female donor with multiple sclerosis, enrolled in a pregnancy study.

The chain employs TRBV9 and TRBJ2-7; possibly TRBD2 for D (6 bases). This CDR3 spans 14 amino acids. Germline CDR1 and CDR2: SGDLS and YYNGEE. V was cut by 3 bases and J by 0 bases, with 10 bases left in between. The CDR3 here is CASSALGSSYEQYF. The CDR3, as DNA: TGTGCCAGCAGCGCCCTCGGGAGCTCCTACGAGCAGTACTTC.

The V gene is TRBV7-9, the J gene TRBJ1-2, with D perhaps matching TRBD1 (5 bases). The CDR3 is 19 residues long. Trimming removed 5 bases from V and 7 bases from J, with 32 bases in between. Germline-derived CDR1 and CDR2 are SEHNR and FQNEAQ (reference sequence). The CDR3: CASSPSGSGPLPAGGGYTF. CDR3 nucleotide sequence: TGTGCCAGCAGCCCCAGTGGTTCGGGACCACTTCCAGCGGGGGGTGGCTACACCTTC.

The chain has TRBV28 and TRBJ1-3; 9 nucleotides line up with TRBD1. The CDR3 consists of 16 residues. Germline CDR1 MDHEN, CDR2 SYDVKM. Trimming cost V 5 bases and J 2 bases; bases outside gene matches: 7. The CDR3 protein is CASSPPTGGAGNTIYF. CDR3 bases: TGTGCCAGCAGTCCCCCCACAGGGGGCGCTGGAAACACCATATATTTT.

The chain has TRBV6-1 and TRBJ2-1, with 12 bases that match TRBD2. Per germline, CDR1 MNHNS and CDR2 SASEGT. The CDR3 spans 15 residues. After removal of 8 bases from V and 4 bases from J, the junction contained 6 bases not matched to a gene. The CDR3 DNA sequence: TGTGCCAGCGTTGGACTAGCGGGACTATACAATGAGCAGTTCTTC. Its translation is CASVGLAGLYNEQFF.

The gene calls are TRBV30 and TRBJ1-3, with D unclear. The ends were cut back, 4 bases at V and 0 bases at J, with 13 bases in the middle. Germline CDR1 reads GTSNPN; CDR2 reads SVGIG (reference sequence). This CDR3 is built from 15 residues. For the CDR3, the DNA is TGTGCCTGGACCCCCCCCCGCGGCTCTGGAAACACCATATATTTT. Translation gives CAWTPPRGSGNTIYF.

V gene TRBV11-1 combines with J gene TRBJ2-1; TRBD2 matches at 8 bases. Losses at the gene ends were 5 bases for V and 7 bases for J; bases not matched to a gene: 4. The length of the CDR3 is 13 residues. In germline, CDR1 is SGHAT, CDR2 FQDESV (reference sequence). The CDR3 nucleotides are TGTGCCAGCAGCCTGGGACTAGGGAATGAGCAGTTCTTC. Translated: CASSLGLGNEQFF.

The chain has TRBV5-1 and TRBJ1-1; a weak D match, TRBD1 (5 bases). V lost 0 bases and J lost 0, with 9 bases in between. This CDR3 region has 15 residues. Germline assignment: CDR1 SGHRS and CDR2 YFSETQ. CDR3 DNA sequence: TGCGCCAGCAGCTTGGCATCAGGGCTGAACACTGAAGCTTTCTTT. As protein: CASSLASGLNTEAFF.

The rearrangement links TRBV28 to TRBJ2-7; tentative D call: TRBD1 (5 bases). V lost 2 bases to trimming and J lost 2 bases, with 13 bases between them. CDR1 is MDHEN, CDR2 SYDVKM, per germline. The CDR3 consists of 15 residues. The CDR3 sequence: CASSLPQGLAYEQYF. Here the CDR3 DNA reads TGTGCCAGCAGTTTACCGCAGGGTCTTGCCTACGAGCAGTACTTC.

The V gene is TRBV6-1, the J gene TRBJ2-2, with 7 bases identical to TRBD2. Looked up from germline, CDR1 is MNHNS and CDR2 is SASEGT. The CDR3 is 15 amino acids. With 6 bases clipped from V and 0 bases from J, the junction kept 4 bases outside the gene matches. As DNA, the CDR3 is TGTGCCAGCAGGGGGAGGGGAGCGAACACCGGGGAGCTGTTTTTT. As protein: CASRGRGANTGELFF.

This chain connects TRBV29-1 to TRBJ2-1, with 11 bases identical to TRBD2. There are 17 residues in the CDR3. V dropped 6 bases and J dropped 7; count of bases not matched to a gene: 17. Per germline, CDR1 SQVTM and CDR2 ANQGSEA. The CDR3 nucleotides are TGCAGCGTCCCACGCGCTACTAGCGGGGGCTTTTTTAATGAGCAGTTCTTC. Its protein is CSVPRATSGGFFNEQFF.

V is TRBV5-1 and J is TRBJ2-4, with D unresolved. The CDR3 covers 12 residues. V was clipped by 6 bases and J by 8 bases, with 12 bases between them. Germline values: CDR1 SGHRS, CDR2 YFSETQ. CDR3 region: CASKSTADIQYF. The CDR3 DNA reads as TGCGCCAGCAAGTCCACTGCGGACATTCAGTACTTC.

The chain is built from TRBV5-1 and TRBJ2-3, with 7 bases that match TRBD2. Germline trimming cut 4 bases from V and 10 bases from J; bases unmatched to any gene: 12. The length of the CDR3 is 14 residues. In germline, CDR1 is SGHRS, CDR2 YFSETQ. In nucleotides, the CDR3 is TGCGCCAGCAGCGGCGGGGGAGCAAAGGCGGCGCAGTATTTT. This sequence encodes CASSGGGAKAAQYF.

This clone occurred once. The CDR3 DNA reads as TGTGCCAGCTCACCAGGGCAGCCGTATGGCTACACCTTC. The encoded protein is CASSPGQPYGYTF. The J gene is TRBJ1-2, the V gene TRBV18; no reliable D call. V was trimmed by 2 bases and J by 5 bases, leaving 9 bases between them. The CDR3 totals 13 residues. The V gene's germline CDR1 is KGHSH and CDR2 LQKENI.

Only one count was recorded for this clone. This rearrangement joins TRBV5-3 to TRBJ2-2, with TRBD1 matching 9 bases. TRBV5-3 is reported as an ORF; its role is uncertain. J lost 4 bases, V lost 2 bases, and 3 bases had no gene match. This CDR3 has 15 amino acids. The CDR3 DNA follows: TGTGCCAGAAGCTTTGGACAGGGGTGCACCGGGGAGCTGTTTTTT. Protein sequence: CARSFGQGCTGELFF.

The chain is built from TRBV6-6 and TRBJ1-5, with D tentatively TRBD1 (6 bases). Germline assignment: CDR1 MNHNY and CDR2 SVGAGI (reference sequence). V was cut by 4 bases and J by 4 bases, with 11 bases left in between. The CDR3 runs 14 residues. The CDR3: CASSLDSPNQPQHF. CDR3 in DNA: TGTGCCAGCAGTTTGGACAGTCCTAATCAGCCCCAGCATTTT.

The chain couples TRBV10-3 to TRBJ2-7, with TRBD2 matching 7 bases. The CDR3 length is 14 residues. Germline assignment: CDR1 ENHRY and CDR2 SYGVKD. V was pared by 11 bases and J by 3 bases, with 13 bases of the junction left unmatched. The CDR3 DNA sequence: TGTGCCTCTCGGGGGGACGTGAGGCTCTACGAGCAGTACTTC. Translated: CASRGDVRLYEQYF.